These T cell receptor beta chains were read from a single sample in a study of cytomegalovirus exposure and HLA in healthy donors. The table came from immunoSEQ multiplex PCR; TCRdb's copy has only in-frame clones and leaves some out. The sample lists around 53,000 clones, about three quarters seen once, with 2.5% to 3% in the top ten. What was sequenced was PBMCs. These receptors were taken from a man younger than 30 in good health and CMV-seronegative. Each CDR3 is given with its conserved first and last residue. Fields, in order: clone size, V gene, D gene, J gene, CDR3 DNA, CDR3 protein. The D gene is left open where the match is weak. Clone size, where shown, is once, few, many, or a class for clones that have expanded.

abundance: .; v_gene: TRBV7-2; d_gene: TRBD2; j_gene: TRBJ2-7; CDR3nt: TGTGCCAGCAGCGCTAGCGGGAGCTCCTACGAGCAGTACTTC; CDR3aa: CASSASGSSYEQYF
abundance: .; v_gene: TRBV25-1; d_gene: .; j_gene: TRBJ2-2; CDR3nt: TGTGCCAGCAGTTCGACAGGTTACGCCGGGGAGCTGTTTTTT; CDR3aa: CASSSTGYAGELFF
abundance: .; v_gene: TRBV25-1; d_gene: TRBD1; j_gene: TRBJ2-7; CDR3nt: TGTGCCAGCAGCACGACAGGGGACCACGAGCAGTACTTC; CDR3aa: CASSTTGDHEQYF
abundance: .; v_gene: TRBV19; d_gene: .; j_gene: TRBJ2-1; CDR3nt: TGTGCCAGTAGTTTACGGGATGAGCAGTTCTTC; CDR3aa: CASSLRDEQFF
abundance: few; v_gene: TRBV19; d_gene: TRBD2; j_gene: TRBJ2-7; CDR3nt: TGTGCCAGAGGACTAGCGAGTCCCTACGAGCAGTACTTC; CDR3aa: CARGLASPYEQYF
abundance: .; v_gene: TRBV28; d_gene: .; j_gene: TRBJ1-1; CDR3nt: TGTGCCAGCAGTTTCTTGACAGTTAACACTGAAGCTTTCTTT; CDR3aa: CASSFLTVNTEAFF
abundance: .; v_gene: TRBV7-9; d_gene: .; j_gene: TRBJ2-5; CDR3nt: TGTGCCAGCAGCCCCTCCTCGCGGTCCCAAGAGACCCAGTACTTC; CDR3aa: CASSPSSRSQETQYF
abundance: .; v_gene: TRBV30; d_gene: TRBD2; j_gene: TRBJ2-1; CDR3nt: TGTGCCTGGATTGTAGCGGGAGGGCCGAGGGAGCAGTTCTTC; CDR3aa: CAWIVAGGPREQFF
abundance: few; v_gene: TRBV6-4; d_gene: .; j_gene: TRBJ2-2; CDR3nt: TGTGCCAGCAGCGCAGGCAACACCGGGGAGCTGTTTTTT; CDR3aa: CASSAGNTGELFF
abundance: .; v_gene: TRBV10-3; d_gene: TRBD2; j_gene: TRBJ2-7; CDR3nt: TGTGCCATCCTTGAAGGCAGCGGGAGGGCTCTTTCCGGGCAGTACTTC; CDR3aa: CAILEGSGRALSGQYF
abundance: .; v_gene: TRBV19; d_gene: .; j_gene: TRBJ1-5; CDR3nt: TGTGCCACCGTGGCGGAGGTCGGTCAGCCCCAGCATTTT; CDR3aa: CATVAEVGQPQHF
abundance: once; v_gene: TRBV5-1; d_gene: .; j_gene: TRBJ2-7; CDR3nt: TGCGCCAGCACCATGACCTCCTTACAGGCCCACGAGCAGTACTTC; CDR3aa: CASTMTSLQAHEQYF
abundance: few; v_gene: TRBV11-3; d_gene: TRBD1; j_gene: TRBJ2-5; CDR3nt: TGTGCCAGCAGCCCCGACAGGGGAAGTGAGACCCAGTACTTC; CDR3aa: CASSPDRGSETQYF
abundance: few; v_gene: TRBV6-6; d_gene: .; j_gene: TRBJ1-2; CDR3nt: TGTGCCAGCAGAAATCTGGACACCTATGGCTACACCTTC; CDR3aa: CASRNLDTYGYTF
abundance: .; v_gene: TRBV4-1; d_gene: .; j_gene: TRBJ1-2; CDR3nt: TGCGCCAGCAGCCAACTTCGGGATAACTATGGCTACACCTTC; CDR3aa: CASSQLRDNYGYTF
abundance: .; v_gene: TRBV5-1; d_gene: TRBD2; j_gene: TRBJ2-7; CDR3nt: TGCGCCAGCAGCCCGGGACTAGCGGGAGCACTGGGGTACGAGCAGTACTTC; CDR3aa: CASSPGLAGALGYEQYF
abundance: .; v_gene: TRBV28; d_gene: .; j_gene: TRBJ1-5; CDR3nt: TGTGCCAGCAGTTTAGGTTGGGGGGAGGGACAGCCCCAGCATTTT; CDR3aa: CASSLGWGEGQPQHF
abundance: once; v_gene: TRBV28; d_gene: TRBD2; j_gene: TRBJ2-1; CDR3nt: TGTGCCAGCAGGGGACTAGCGGGAGTCAATGAGCAGTTCTTC; CDR3aa: CASRGLAGVNEQFF
abundance: .; v_gene: TRBV5-4; d_gene: TRBD1; j_gene: TRBJ1-4; CDR3nt: TGTGCCAGCAGCATACAGGGGGCGAGAACTAATGAAAAACTGTTTTTT; CDR3aa: CASSIQGARTNEKLFF